This is a list of T cell receptor beta chains from one sample in a study of shared clonotypes between healthy human individuals. Generated by immunoSEQ multiplex PCR, the TCRdb table keeps only in-frame clones and is missing some. The sample has around 2,100,000 clones; less than 95% are singletons. Sequenced material: naive CD8+ T cells sorted from blood. The receptors shown here come from a man younger than 30 in good health. Each CDR3 is given with its conserved first and last residue. Clone size is not always given. Where it is, it says once, few, many or a class for expanded clones.

V gene	clone size	J gene	CDR3 protein
TRBV9	NA	TRBJ2-3	CASSDRTSGATTDTQYF
TRBV5-6	NA	TRBJ2-5	CASSWSRDNQETQYF
TRBV6-5	NA	TRBJ1-2	CASSYGGGIDYGYTF
TRBV19	once	TRBJ1-2	CASSMGETDGYTF
TRBV6-5	NA	TRBJ2-5	CASSSRDAKETQYF
TRBV5-5	NA	TRBJ1-5	CASSPGTSSNQPQHF
TRBV29-1	NA	TRBJ2-2	CSVYRPGTGFAGELFF
TRBV29-1	NA	TRBJ1-1	CSVAEGMNTEAFF
TRBV6-5	NA	TRBJ1-1	CASSYGTGITEAFF
TRBV9	few	TRBJ1-1	CASSSIPGQGAHLPTNTEAFF
TRBV30	NA	TRBJ2-1	CAWRELRNYNEQFF
TRBV5-4	NA	TRBJ2-7	CASSLETGATYEQYF
TRBV4-3	NA	TRBJ1-4	CASSQADRGSEKLFF